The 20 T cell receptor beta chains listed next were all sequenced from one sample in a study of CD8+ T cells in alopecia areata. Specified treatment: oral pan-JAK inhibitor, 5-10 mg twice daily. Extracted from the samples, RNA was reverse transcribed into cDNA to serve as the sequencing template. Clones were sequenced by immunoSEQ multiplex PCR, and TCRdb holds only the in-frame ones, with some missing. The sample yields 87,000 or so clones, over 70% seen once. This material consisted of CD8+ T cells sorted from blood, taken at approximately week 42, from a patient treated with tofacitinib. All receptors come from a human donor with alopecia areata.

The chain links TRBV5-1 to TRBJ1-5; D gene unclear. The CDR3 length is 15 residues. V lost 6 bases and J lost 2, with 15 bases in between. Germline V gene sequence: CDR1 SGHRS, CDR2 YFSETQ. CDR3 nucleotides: TGCGCCAGCATAAAGAGGACTCGGTGCAATCAGCCCCAGCATTTT. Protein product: CASIKRTRCNQPQHF.

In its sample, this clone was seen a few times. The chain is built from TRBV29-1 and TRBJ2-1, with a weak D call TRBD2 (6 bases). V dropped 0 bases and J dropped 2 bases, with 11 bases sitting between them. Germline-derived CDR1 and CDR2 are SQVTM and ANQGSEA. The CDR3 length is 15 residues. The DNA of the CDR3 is TGCAGCGTTGAAGATCCGGCTAGCGCCTACAATGAGCAGTTCTTC. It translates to CSVEDPASAYNEQFF.

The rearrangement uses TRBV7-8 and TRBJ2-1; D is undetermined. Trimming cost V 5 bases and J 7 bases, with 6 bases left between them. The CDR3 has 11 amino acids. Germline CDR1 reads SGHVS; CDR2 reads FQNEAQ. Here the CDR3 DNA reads TGTGCCAGCAGCCTGGGGAATGAGCAGTTCTTC. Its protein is CASSLGNEQFF.

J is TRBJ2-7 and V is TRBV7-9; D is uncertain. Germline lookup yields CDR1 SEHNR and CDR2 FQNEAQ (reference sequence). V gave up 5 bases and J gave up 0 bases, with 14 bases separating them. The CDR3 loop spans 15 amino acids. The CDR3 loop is CASSGWFNSSYEQYF. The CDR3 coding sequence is TGTGCCAGCAGCGGATGGTTTAACAGCTCCTACGAGCAGTACTTC.

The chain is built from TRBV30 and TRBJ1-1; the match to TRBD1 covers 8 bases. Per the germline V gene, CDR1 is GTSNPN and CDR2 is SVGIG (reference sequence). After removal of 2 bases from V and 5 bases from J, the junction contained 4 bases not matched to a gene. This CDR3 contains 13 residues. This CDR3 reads CAWSTGGLTEAFF. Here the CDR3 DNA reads TGTGCCTGGAGTACAGGGGGTTTAACTGAAGCTTTCTTT. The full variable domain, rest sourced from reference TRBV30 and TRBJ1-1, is SQTIHQWPATLVQPVGSPLSLECTVEGTSNPNLYWYRQAAGRGLQLLFYSVGIGQISSEVPQNLSASRPQDRQFILSSKKLLLSDSGFYLCAWSTGGLTEAFFGQGTRLTVV.

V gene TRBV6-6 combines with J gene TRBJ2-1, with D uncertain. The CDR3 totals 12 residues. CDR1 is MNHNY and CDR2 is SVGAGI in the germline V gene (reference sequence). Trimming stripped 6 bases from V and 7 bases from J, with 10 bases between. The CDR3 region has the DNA TGTGCCAGCAGCGAGCCCCGGAATGAGCAGTTCTTC. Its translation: CASSEPRNEQFF.

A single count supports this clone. CDR3 in amino acids: CASSSAALQGAGTEAFF. CDR3 DNA sequence: TGTGCCAGCAGCTCGGCCGCCCTACAGGGGGCGGGTACTGAAGCTTTCTTT. V and J are TRBV7-9 and TRBJ1-1; 9 nucleotides line up with TRBD1. This CDR3 has 17 amino acids. Germline V lookup: CDR1 SEHNR, CDR2 FQNEAQ (reference sequence). V shed 4 bases and J 5 bases; nucleotides not matched to a gene: 14.

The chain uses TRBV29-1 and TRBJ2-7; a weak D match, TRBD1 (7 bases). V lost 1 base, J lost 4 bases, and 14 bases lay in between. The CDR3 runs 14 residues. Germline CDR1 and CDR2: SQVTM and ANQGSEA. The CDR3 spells CSVEGSGGRYEQYF. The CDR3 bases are TGCAGCGTTGAAGGGTCAGGGGGGAGGTACGAGCAGTACTTC.

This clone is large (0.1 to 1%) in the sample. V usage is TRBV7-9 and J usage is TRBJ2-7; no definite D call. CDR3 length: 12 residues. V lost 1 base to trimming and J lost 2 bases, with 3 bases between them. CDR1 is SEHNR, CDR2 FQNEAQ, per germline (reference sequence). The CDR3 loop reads CASSLGAYEQYF. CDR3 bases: TGTGCCAGCAGCTTAGGGGCCTACGAGCAGTACTTC.

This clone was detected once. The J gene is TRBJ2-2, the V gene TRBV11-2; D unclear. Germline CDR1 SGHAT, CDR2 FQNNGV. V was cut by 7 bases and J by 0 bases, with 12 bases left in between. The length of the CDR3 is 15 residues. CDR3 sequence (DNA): TGTGCCAGCATCCCACGGACCGCGAACACCGGGGAGCTGTTTTTT. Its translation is CASIPRTANTGELFF.

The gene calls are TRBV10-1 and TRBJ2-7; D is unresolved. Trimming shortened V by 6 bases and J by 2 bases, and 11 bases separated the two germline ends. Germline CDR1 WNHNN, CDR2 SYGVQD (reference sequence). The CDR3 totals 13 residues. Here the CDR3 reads CASRKRKPYEQYF. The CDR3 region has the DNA TGCGCCAGCAGGAAAAGGAAACCCTACGAGCAGTACTTC.

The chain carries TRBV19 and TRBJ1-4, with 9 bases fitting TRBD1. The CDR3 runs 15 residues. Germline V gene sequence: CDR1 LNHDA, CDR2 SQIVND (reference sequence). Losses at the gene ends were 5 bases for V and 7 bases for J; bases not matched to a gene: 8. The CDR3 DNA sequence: TGTGCCAGTAGTGCCTCCGGGACAGGGCTTGAAAAACTGTTTTTT. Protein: CASSASGTGLEKLFF.

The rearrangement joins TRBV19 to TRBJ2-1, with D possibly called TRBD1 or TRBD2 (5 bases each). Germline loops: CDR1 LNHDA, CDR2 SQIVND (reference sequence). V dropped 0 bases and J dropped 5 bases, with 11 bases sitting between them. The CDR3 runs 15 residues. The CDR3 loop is CASSIDGDGNNEQFF. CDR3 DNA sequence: TGTGCCAGTAGTATAGATGGGGACGGCAACAATGAGCAGTTCTTC.

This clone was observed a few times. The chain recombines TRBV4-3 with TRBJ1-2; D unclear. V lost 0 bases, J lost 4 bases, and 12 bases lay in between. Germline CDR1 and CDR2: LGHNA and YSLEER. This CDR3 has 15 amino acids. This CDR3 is CASSQDVQAGYGYTF. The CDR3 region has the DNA TGCGCCAGCAGCCAAGATGTCCAGGCCGGCTATGGCTACACCTTC.

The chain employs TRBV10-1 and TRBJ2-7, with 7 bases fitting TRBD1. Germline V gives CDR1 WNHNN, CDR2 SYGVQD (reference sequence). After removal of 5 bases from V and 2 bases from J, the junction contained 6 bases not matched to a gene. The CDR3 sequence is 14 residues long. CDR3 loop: CASSSRDSPYEQYF. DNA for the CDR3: TGCGCCAGCAGTAGCCGGGACAGTCCCTACGAGCAGTACTTC.

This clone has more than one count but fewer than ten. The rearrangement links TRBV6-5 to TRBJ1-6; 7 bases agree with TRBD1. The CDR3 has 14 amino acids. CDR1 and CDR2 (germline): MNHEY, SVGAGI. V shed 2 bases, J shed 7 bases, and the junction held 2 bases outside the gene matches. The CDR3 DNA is TGTGCCAGCAGTTACCAGGGGGTGAATTCACCCCTCCACTTT. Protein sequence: CASSYQGVNSPLHF.

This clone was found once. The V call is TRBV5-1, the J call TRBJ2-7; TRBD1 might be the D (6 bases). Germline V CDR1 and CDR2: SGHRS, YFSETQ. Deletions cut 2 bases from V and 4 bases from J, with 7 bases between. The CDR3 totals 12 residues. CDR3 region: CASSLQGYEQYF. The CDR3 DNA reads TGCGCCAGCAGCTTACAGGGTTACGAGCAGTACTTC.

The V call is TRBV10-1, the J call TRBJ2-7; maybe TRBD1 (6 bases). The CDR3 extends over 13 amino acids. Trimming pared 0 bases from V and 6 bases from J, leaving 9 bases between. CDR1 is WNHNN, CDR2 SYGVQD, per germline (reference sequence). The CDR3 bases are TGCGCCAGCAGTGAGTCCACAGGGAGCGAGCAGTACTTC. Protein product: CASSESTGSEQYF.

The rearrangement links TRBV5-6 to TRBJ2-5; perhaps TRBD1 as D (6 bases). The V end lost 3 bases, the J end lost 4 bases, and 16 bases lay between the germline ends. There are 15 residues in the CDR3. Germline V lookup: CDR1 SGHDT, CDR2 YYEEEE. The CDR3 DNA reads TGTGCCAGCAGCTACCACCGGGACACCCGAGAGACCCAGTACTTC. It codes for CASSYHRDTRETQYF.

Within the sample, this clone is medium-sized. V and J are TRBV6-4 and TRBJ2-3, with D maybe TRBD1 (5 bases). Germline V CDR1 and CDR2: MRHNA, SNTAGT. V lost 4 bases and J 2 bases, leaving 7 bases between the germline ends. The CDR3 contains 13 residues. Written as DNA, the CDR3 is TGTGCCAGCAGTGCCAGGGACACAGATACGCAGTATTTT. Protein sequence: CASSARDTDTQYF.